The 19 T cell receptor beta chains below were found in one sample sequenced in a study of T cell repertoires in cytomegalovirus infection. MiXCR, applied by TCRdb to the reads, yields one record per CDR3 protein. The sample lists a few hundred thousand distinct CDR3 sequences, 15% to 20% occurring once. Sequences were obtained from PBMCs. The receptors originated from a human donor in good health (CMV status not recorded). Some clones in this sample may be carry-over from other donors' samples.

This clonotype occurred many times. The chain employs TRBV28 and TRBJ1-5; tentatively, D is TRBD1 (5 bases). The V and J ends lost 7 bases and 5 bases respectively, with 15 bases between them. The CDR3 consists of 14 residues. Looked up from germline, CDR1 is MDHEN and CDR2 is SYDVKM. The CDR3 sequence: CASIPGRGDQPQHF. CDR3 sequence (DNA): TGTGCCAGCATCCCCGGGCGGGGGGATCAGCCCCAGCATTTT. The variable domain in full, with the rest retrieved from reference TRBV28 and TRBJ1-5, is DVKVTQSSRYLVKRTGEKVFLECVQDMDHENMFWYRQDPGLGLRLIYFSYDVKMKEKGDIPEGYSVSREKKERFSLILESASTNQTSMYLCASIPGRGDQPQHFGDGTRLSIL.

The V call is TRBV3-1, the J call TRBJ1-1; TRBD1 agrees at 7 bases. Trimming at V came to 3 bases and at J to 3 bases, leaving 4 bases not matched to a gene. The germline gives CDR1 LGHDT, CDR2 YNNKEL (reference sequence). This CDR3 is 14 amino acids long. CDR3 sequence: CASSQPGGDTEAFF. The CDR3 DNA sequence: TGTGCCAGCAGCCAGCCAGGGGGGGACACTGAAGCTTTCTTT.

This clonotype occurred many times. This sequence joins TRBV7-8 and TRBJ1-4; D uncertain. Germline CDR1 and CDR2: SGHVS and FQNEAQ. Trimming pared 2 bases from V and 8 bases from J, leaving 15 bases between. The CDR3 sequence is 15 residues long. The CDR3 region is CASSLYDKKREKLFF. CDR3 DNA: TGTGCCAGCAGCTTATACGACAAAAAGCGGGAAAAACTGTTTTTT.

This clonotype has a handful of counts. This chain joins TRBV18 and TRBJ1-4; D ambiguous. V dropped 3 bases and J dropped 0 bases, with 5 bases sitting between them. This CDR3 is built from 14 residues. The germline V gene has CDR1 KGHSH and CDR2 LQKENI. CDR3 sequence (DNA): TGTGCCAGCTCACCCCCTGCAACTAATGAAAAACTGTTTTTT. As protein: CASSPPATNEKLFF. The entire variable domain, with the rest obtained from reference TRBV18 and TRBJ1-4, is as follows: NAGVMQNPRHLVRRRGQEARLRCSPMKGHSHVYWYRQLPEEGLKFMVYLQKENIIDESGMPKERFSAEFPKEGPSILRIQQVVRGDSAAYFCASSPPATNEKLFFGSGTQLSVL.

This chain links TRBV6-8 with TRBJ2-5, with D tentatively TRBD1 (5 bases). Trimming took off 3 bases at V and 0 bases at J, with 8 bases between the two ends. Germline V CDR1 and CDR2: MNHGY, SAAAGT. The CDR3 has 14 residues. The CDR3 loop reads CASSYGADQETQYF. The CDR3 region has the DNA TGTGCCAGCAGTTATGGGGCGGACCAAGAGACCCAGTACTTC.

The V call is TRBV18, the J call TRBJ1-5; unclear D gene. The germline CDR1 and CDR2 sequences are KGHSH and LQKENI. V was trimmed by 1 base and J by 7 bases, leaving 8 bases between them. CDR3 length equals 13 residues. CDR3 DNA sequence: TGTGCCAGCTCACCACGAGAGGAGCAGCCCCAGCATTTT. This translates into CASSPREEQPQHF.

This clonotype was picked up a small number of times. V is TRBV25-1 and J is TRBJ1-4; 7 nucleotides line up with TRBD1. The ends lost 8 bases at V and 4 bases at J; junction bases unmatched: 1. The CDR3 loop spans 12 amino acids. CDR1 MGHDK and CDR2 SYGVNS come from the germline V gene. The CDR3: CASRQGNEKLFF. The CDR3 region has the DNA TGTGCCAGCCGACAGGGTAATGAAAAACTGTTTTTT.

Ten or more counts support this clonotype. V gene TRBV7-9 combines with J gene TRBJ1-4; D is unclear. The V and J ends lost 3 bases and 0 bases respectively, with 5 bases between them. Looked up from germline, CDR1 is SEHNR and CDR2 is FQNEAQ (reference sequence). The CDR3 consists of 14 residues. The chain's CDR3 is CASSFTATNEKLFF. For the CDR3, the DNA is TGTGCCAGCAGCTTCACTGCAACTAATGAAAAACTGTTTTTT.

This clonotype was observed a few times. The CDR3 nucleotides are TGTGCCAGCAGCTTGGGACCCCTGAATCAGCCCCAGCATTTT. It codes for CASSLGPLNQPQHF. The chain combines TRBV5-5 with TRBJ1-5, with D hard to call. Trimming cost V 0 bases and J 4 bases, with 8 bases left between them. CDR3 length: 14 residues. In germline, CDR1 is SGHKS, CDR2 YYEKEE (reference sequence).

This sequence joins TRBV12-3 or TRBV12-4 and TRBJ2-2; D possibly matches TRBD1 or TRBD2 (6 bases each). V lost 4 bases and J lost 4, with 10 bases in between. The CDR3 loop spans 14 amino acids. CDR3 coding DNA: TGTGCCAGCAGTTGGGGGGCGCCCACCGGGGAGCTGTTTTTT. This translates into CASSWGAPTGELFF.

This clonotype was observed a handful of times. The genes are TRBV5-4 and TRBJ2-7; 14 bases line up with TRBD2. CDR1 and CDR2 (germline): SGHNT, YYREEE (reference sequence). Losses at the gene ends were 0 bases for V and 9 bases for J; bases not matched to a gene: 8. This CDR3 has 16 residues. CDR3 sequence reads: CASSLGTSGGTQGQYF. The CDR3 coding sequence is TGTGCCAGCAGCTTGGGGACTAGCGGGGGGACACAAGGGCAGTACTTC.

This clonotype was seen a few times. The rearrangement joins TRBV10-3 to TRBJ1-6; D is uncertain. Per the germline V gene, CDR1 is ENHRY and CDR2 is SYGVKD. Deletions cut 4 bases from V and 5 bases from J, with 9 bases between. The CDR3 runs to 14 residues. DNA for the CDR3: TGTGCCATCAGTGGTAACGGGGATAATTCACCCCTCCACTTT. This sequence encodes CAISGNGDNSPLHF.

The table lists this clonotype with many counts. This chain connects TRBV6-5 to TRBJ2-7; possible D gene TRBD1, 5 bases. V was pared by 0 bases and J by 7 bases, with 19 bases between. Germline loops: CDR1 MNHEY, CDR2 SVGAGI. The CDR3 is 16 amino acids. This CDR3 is CASSYSTAAGPAEQYF. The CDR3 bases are TGTGCCAGCAGTTACTCGACCGCGGCAGGGCCAGCAGAGCAGTACTTC.

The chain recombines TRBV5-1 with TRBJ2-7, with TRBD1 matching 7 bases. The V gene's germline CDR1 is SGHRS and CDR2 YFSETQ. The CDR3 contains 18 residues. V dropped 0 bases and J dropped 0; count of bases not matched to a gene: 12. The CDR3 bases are TGCGCCAGCAGCTTGGTTAAAGGTACAGGGGACCTCTCCTACGAGCAGTACTTC. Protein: CASSLVKGTGDLSYEQYF.

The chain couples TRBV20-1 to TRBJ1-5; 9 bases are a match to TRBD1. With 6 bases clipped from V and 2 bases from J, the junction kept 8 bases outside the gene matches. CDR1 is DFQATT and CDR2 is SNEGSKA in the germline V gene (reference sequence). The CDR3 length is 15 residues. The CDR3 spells CSAIRGQGGNQPQHF. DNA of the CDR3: TGCAGTGCAATACGGGGACAGGGAGGCAATCAGCCCCAGCATTTT.

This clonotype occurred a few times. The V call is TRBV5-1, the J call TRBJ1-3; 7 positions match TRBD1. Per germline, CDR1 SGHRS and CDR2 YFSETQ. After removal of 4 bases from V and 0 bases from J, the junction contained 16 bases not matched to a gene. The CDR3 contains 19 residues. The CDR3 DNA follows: TGCGCCAGCAGCCTTACGGGACAGCTAAGCGTTAACTCTGGAAACACCATATATTTT. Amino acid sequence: CASSLTGQLSVNSGNTIYF.

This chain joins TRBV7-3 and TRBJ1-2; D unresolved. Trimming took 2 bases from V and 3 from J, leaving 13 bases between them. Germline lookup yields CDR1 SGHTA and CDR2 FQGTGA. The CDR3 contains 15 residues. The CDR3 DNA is TGTGCCAGCAGCTTAGTAGGTCAGGCCTACTATGGCTACACCTTC. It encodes CASSLVGQAYYGYTF.

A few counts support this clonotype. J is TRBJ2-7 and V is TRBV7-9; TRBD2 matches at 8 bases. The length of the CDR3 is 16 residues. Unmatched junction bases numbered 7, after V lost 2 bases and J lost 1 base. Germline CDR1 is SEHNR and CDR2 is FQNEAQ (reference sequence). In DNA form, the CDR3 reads TGTGCCAGCAGCTTACCCGTAGCGGGACCATCCTACGAGCAGTACTTC. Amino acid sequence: CASSLPVAGPSYEQYF. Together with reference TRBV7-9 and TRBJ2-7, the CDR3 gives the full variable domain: DTGVSQNPRHKITKRGQNVTFRCDPISEHNRLYWYRQTLGQGPEFLTYFQNEAQLEKSRLLSDRFSAERPKGSFSTLEIQRTEQGDSAMYLCASSLPVAGPSYEQYFGPGTRLTVT.

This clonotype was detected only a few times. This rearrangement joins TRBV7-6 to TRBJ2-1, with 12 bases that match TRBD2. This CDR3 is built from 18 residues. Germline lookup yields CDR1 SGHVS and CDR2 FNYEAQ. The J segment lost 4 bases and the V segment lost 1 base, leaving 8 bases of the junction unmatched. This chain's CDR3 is CASSLESSGTSGYNEQFF. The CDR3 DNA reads TGTGCCAGCAGCTTAGAGTCCTCCGGGACTAGCGGGTACAATGAGCAGTTCTTC.